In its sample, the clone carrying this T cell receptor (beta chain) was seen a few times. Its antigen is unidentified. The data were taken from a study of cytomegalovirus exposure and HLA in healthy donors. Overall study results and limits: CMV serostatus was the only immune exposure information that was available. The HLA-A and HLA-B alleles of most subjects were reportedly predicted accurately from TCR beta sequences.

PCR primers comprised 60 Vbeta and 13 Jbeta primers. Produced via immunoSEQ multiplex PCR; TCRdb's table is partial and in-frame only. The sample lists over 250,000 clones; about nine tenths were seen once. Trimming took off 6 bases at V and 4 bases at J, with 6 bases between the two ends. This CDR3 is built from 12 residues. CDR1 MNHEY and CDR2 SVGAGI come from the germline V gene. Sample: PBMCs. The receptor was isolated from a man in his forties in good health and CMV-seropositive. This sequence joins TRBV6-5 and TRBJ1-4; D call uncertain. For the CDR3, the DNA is TGTGCCAGCAGGAACAGTAATGAAAAACTGTTTTTT. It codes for CASRNSNEKLFF.